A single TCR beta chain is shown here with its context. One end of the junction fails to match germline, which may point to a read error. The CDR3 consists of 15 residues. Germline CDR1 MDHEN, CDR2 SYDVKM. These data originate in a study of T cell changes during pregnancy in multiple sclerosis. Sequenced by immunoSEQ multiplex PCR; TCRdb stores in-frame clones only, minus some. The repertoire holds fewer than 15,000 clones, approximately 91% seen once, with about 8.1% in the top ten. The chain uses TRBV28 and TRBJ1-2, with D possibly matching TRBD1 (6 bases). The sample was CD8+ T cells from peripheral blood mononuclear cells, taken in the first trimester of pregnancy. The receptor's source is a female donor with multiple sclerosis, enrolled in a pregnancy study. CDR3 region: CASSQQGFHHYGYAF. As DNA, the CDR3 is TGTGCCAGCAGTCAACAGGGTTTCCACCACTATGGCTACGCCTTC.